The following is a TCR beta chain sequence with its context. The antigen is undetermined. The data are from a study of shared clonotypes between healthy human individuals. Study-level results: Non-shared clonotypes had lower generation probabilities than those shared by all four donors.

From germline, CDR1 is SGHRS and CDR2 YFSETQ. Between the trimmed V and J ends, which lost 4 bases and 1 base, there was a span of 12 bases. The CDR3 extends over 14 amino acids. The assay was immunoSEQ multiplex PCR, and TCRdb's table has in-frame clones only and misses some. Of fewer than 400,000 clones listed, around 72% are singletons. What was sequenced was memory CD4+ T cells sorted from blood. The subset was: CD45RA-negative fraction. This TCR derives from a man in his thirties or forties in good health. The rearrangement uses TRBV5-1 and TRBJ2-7; TRBD2 might be the D (5 bases). Written as DNA, the CDR3 is TGCGCCAGCAGCCCTAGGACGGGGTCCTACGAGCAGTACTTC. Residues: CASSPRTGSYEQYF.